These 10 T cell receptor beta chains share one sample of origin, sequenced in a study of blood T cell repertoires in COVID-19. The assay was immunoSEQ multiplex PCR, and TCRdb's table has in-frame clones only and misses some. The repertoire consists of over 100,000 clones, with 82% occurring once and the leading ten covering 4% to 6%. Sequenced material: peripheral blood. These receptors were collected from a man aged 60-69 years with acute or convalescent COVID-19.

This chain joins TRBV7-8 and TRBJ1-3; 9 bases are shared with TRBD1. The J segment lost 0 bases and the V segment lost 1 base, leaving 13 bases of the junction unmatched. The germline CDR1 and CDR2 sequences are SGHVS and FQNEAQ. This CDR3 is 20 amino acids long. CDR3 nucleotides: TGTGCCAGCAGCTTAGGAGGGACAGGGACTTCCCTGGGCTCTGGAAACACCATATATTTT. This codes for CASSLGGTGTSLGSGNTIYF.

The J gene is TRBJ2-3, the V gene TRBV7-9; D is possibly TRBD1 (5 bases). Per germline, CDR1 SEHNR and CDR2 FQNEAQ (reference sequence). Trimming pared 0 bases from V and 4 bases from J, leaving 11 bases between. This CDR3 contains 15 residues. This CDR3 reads CASSLAGQGSDTQYF. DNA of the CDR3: TGTGCCAGCAGCTTAGCAGGGCAGGGATCAGATACGCAGTATTTT.

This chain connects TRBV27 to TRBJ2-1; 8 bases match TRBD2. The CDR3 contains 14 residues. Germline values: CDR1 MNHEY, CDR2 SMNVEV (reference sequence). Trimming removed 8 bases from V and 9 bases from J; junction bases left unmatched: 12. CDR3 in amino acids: CASVRGGRSVEQFF. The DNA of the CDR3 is TGTGCCAGCGTACGTGGCGGGAGGAGCGTTGAGCAGTTCTTC.

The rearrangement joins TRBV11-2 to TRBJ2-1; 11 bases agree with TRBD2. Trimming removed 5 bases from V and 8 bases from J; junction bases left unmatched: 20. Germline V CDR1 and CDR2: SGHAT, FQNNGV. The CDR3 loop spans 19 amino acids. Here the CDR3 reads CASSPRGHVAGGPSDEQFF. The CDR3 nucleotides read TGTGCCAGCAGCCCCCGGGGACACGTAGCGGGAGGGCCGAGTGATGAGCAGTTCTTC.

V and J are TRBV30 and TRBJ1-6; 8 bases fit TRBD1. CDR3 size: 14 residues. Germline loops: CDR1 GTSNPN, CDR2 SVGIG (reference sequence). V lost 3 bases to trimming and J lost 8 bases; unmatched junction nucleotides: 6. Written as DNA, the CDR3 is TGTGCCTGGAGCCGACAGGGGCAGGATTCACCCCTCCACTTT. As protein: CAWSRQGQDSPLHF.

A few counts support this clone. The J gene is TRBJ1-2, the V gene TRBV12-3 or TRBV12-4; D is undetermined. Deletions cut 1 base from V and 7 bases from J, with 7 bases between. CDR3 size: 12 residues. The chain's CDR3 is CASSLGGIGYTF. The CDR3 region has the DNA TGTGCCAGCAGTTTAGGAGGGATTGGCTACACCTTC.

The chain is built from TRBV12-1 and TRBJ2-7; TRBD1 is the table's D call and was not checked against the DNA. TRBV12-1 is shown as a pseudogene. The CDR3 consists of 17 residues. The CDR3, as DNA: TGTGCCAGCAGCTTTTCTTCCCGGACAGGGGGACCCTACGAGCAGTACTTC. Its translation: CASSFSSRTGGPYEQYF.

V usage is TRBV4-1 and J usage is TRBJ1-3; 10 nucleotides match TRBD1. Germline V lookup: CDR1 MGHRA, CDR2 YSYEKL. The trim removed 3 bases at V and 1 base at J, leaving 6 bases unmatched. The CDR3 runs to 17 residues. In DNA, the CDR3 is TGCGCCAGCAGCCAGCCGGGACAGGGGAAATCTGGAAACACCATATATTTT. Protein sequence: CASSQPGQGKSGNTIYF.

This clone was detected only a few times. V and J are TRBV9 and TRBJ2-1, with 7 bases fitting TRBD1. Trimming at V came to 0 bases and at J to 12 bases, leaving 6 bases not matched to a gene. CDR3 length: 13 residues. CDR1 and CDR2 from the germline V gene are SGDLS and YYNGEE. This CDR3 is CASSVADRVRQFF. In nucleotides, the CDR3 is TGTGCCAGCAGCGTAGCCGACAGGGTAAGGCAGTTCTTC. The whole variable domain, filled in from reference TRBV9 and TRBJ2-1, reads DSGVTQTPKHLITATGQRVTLRCSPRSGDLSVYWYQQSLDQGLQFLIQYYNGEERAKGNILERFSAQQFPDLHSELNLSSLELGDSALYFCASSVADRVRQFFGPGTRLTVL.

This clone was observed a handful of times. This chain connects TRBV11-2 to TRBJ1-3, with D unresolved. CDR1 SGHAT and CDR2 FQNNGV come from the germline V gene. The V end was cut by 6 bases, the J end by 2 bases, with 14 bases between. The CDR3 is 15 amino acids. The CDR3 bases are TGTGCCAGCAGACCCTGGCAATCCGCTGGAAACACCATATATTTT. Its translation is CASRPWQSAGNTIYF.